This passage covers 2 T cell receptor beta chains from one sample sequenced in a study of persistence of HIV-infected CD4 T cells. Their recognized antigens are unknown. Overlapping HIV-1 Gag 15-mer peptides at 1 ug per peptide per mL were used. Sorting of responding CD4+ T cells relied on upregulated CD40 ligand together with CD69. Sequencing used immunoSEQ version 4 in survey mode. Clones were sequenced by immunoSEQ multiplex PCR, and TCRdb holds only the in-frame ones, with some missing. The table shows about 32,000 clones, with approximately 66% occurring only once. The source material was CD4+ T cells sorted from PBMCs after roughly 18-hour stimulation, sampled from a patient who received antiretroviral therapy. The receptors shown here come from an adult man with HIV who was CMV-seropositive.

The chain has TRBV6-5 and TRBJ1-1; D call uncertain. CDR3 length: 10 residues. The germline V and J ends were trimmed by 7 bases and 7 bases, with 7 bases remaining between them. CDR1 MNHEY and CDR2 SVGAGI come from the germline V gene. CDR3 DNA: TGTGCCAGCAATACGTATGAAGCTTTCTTT. Encoded protein: CASNTYEAFF.

This chain connects TRBV28 to TRBJ2-7; D uncertain. Trimming stripped 7 bases from V and 0 bases from J, with 10 bases between. Germline CDR1 and CDR2: MDHEN and SYDVKM. This CDR3 contains 13 residues. The CDR3 region is CASIKRSSYEQYF. DNA of the CDR3: TGTGCCAGCATTAAAAGGAGCTCCTACGAGCAGTACTTC.